Below are 24 T cell receptor beta chains sequenced from a single sample in a study of blood T cell repertoires in COVID-19. The repertoire was sequenced with immunoSEQ multiplex PCR; TCRdb's copy has only in-frame clones and lacks some. Of around 200,000 clones listed, 75% to 85% are singletons. The sequencing sample was made of peripheral blood. Source of these receptors: a woman aged 30 to 39 with COVID-19, enrolled during active disease.

J is TRBJ1-6 and V is TRBV14, with D tentatively TRBD1 (5 bases). Germline-derived CDR1 and CDR2 are SGHDN and FVKESK. V was pared by 4 bases and J by 4 bases, with 8 bases between. The CDR3 is 14 residues long. CDR3 sequence: CASSPGGYNSPLHF. The CDR3 bases are TGTGCCAGCAGCCCCGGGGGTTATAATTCACCCCTCCACTTT.

The J gene is TRBJ1-1, the V gene TRBV30; 7 bases match TRBD1. CDR1 is GTSNPN, CDR2 SVGIG, per germline (reference sequence). This CDR3 has 15 residues. V lost 3 bases, J lost 3 bases, and 10 bases stayed unmatched. The CDR3 protein is CAWRRLDREDTEAFF. DNA of the CDR3: TGTGCCTGGAGGCGTCTTGACAGGGAAGACACTGAAGCTTTCTTT.

This clone was detected once. The chain is built from TRBV5-4 and TRBJ2-2; 8 positions agree with TRBD2. The germline CDR1 and CDR2 sequences are SGHNT and YYREEE (reference sequence). The CDR3 sequence is 16 residues long. The J segment lost 1 base and the V segment lost 4 bases, leaving 6 bases of the junction unmatched. DNA of the CDR3: TGTGCCAGCAGCCCCAAGAGCGGGAGGAACACCGGGGAGCTGTTTTTT. Amino acids: CASSPKSGRNTGELFF.

The chain recombines TRBV5-1 with TRBJ1-1, with 9 positions matching TRBD1. V was clipped by 4 bases and J by 6 bases; unmatched bases: 7. Per germline, CDR1 SGHRS and CDR2 YFSETQ. The CDR3 length is 14 residues. In DNA, the CDR3 is TGCGCCAGCAGCGGAGGGACAGGGCCTTCTGAAGCTTTCTTT. It translates to CASSGGTGPSEAFF.

This clone was counted between two and nine times. The identical CDR3 is also encoded by other nucleotide sequences in the sample. This chain links TRBV5-1 with TRBJ1-5; 8 nucleotides line up with TRBD1. This CDR3 contains 15 residues. With 2 bases clipped from V and 4 bases from J, the junction kept 5 bases outside the gene matches. Germline V lookup: CDR1 SGHRS, CDR2 YFSETQ. The CDR3 bases are TGCGCCAGCAGCTTAGGGACAGGAGGGAATCAGCCCCAGCATTTT. Amino acids: CASSLGTGGNQPQHF.

The chain employs TRBV9 and TRBJ2-1, with TRBD1 as a possible D gene (5 bases). V gave up 1 base and J gave up 6 bases, with 8 bases separating them. CDR3 length: 13 residues. Germline CDR1 is SGDLS and CDR2 is YYNGEE. As DNA, the CDR3 is TGTGCCAGCAGCGTACTCCAGGGCAATGAGCAGTTCTTC. Its protein is CASSVLQGNEQFF.

This clone has a handful of counts. This chain links TRBV5-1 with TRBJ1-1; D might be TRBD1 (5 bases). V was shortened by 2 bases and J by 6 bases, with 11 bases between the two germline ends. The CDR3 consists of 13 residues. The germline CDR1 and CDR2 sequences are SGHRS and YFSETQ. In DNA, the CDR3 is TGCGCCAGCAGCTTCGGGGGGTTGGCTGAAGCTTTCTTT. Translated, it gives CASSFGGLAEAFF.

The rearrangement links TRBV9 to TRBJ2-1, with 13 nucleotides matching TRBD2. The V gene's germline CDR1 is SGDLS and CDR2 YYNGEE. The V gene end was trimmed by 4 bases and the J gene end by 9 bases; junction bases not matched to a gene: 13. CDR3 size: 17 residues. This CDR3 reads CASSPYATSGGTGEQFF. CDR3 nucleotides: TGTGCCAGCAGCCCTTACGCGACTAGCGGGGGGACGGGTGAGCAGTTCTTC.

This clone was seen just once. This chain uses TRBV27 with TRBJ2-3; tentatively, D is TRBD1 (5 bases). V lost 8 bases to trimming and J lost 4 bases, with 13 bases between them. Germline lookup yields CDR1 MNHEY and CDR2 SMNVEV (reference sequence). This CDR3 has 13 amino acids. The DNA of the CDR3 is TGTGCCAGCGGCTACTGGGGCGCAGATACGCAGTATTTT. Translating gives CASGYWGADTQYF.

The rearrangement links TRBV18 to TRBJ1-1; weak D call: TRBD1 (5 bases). V lost 0 bases and J lost 1, with 12 bases in between. This CDR3 has 16 amino acids. The germline gives CDR1 KGHSH, CDR2 LQKENI. DNA for the CDR3: TGTGCCAGCTCACCACCCTCCAGGGCGAGGAACACTGAAGCTTTCTTT. It yields the protein CASSPPSRARNTEAFF.

This clone was seen a few times. The V call is TRBV7-9, the J call TRBJ2-1; the match to TRBD2 covers 7 bases. CDR3 length: 16 residues. Trimming at V came to 1 base and at J to 1 base, leaving 4 bases not matched to a gene. Germline values: CDR1 SEHNR, CDR2 FQNEAQ (reference sequence). The CDR3 loop reads CASSLEPGGSYNEQFF. The CDR3 DNA reads as TGTGCCAGCAGCTTAGAGCCGGGAGGATCCTACAATGAGCAGTTCTTC. The full variable domain, rest sourced from reference TRBV7-9 and TRBJ2-1, is DTGVSQNPRHKITKRGQNVTFRCDPISEHNRLYWYRQTLGQGPEFLTYFQNEAQLEKSRLLSDRFSAERPKGSFSTLEIQRTEQGDSAMYLCASSLEPGGSYNEQFFGPGTRLTVL.

V is TRBV7-9 and J is TRBJ1-3; D ambiguous. The CDR3 runs 12 residues. V was pared by 4 bases and J by 4 bases, with 5 bases between. Germline CDR1 SEHNR, CDR2 FQNEAQ (reference sequence). CDR3 loop: CASSSTGNTIYF. In DNA, the CDR3 is TGTGCCAGCAGCTCCACAGGAAACACCATATATTTT.

The V call is TRBV2, the J call TRBJ1-3; tentative D call: TRBD1 (6 bases). Germline loops: CDR1 SNHLY, CDR2 FYNNEI. Trimming stripped 5 bases from V and 0 bases from J, with 11 bases between. The CDR3 consists of 15 residues. The CDR3 DNA follows: TGTGCCAGCAGTCGACAGGTCCTCTCTGGAAACACCATATATTTT. Its protein is CASSRQVLSGNTIYF.

This chain connects TRBV7-9 to TRBJ2-5; 8 nucleotides agree with TRBD2. The J segment lost 3 bases and the V segment lost 11 bases, leaving 17 bases of the junction unmatched. This CDR3 comprises 16 residues. Per the germline V gene, CDR1 is SEHNR and CDR2 is FQNEAQ (reference sequence). CDR3 region: CAAIPVGRAHEETQYF. The CDR3 region has the DNA TGTGCCGCTATCCCGGTCGGGAGGGCCCACGAAGAGACCCAGTACTTC.

V gene TRBV27 combines with J gene TRBJ1-2; 10 nucleotides agree with TRBD1. The CDR3 contains 15 residues. Germline V gene lookup returns CDR1 MNHEY and CDR2 SMNVEV (reference sequence). V shed 5 bases and J 4 bases; nucleotides not matched to a gene: 7. In DNA, the CDR3 is TGTGCCAGCAGTCTCCGGACAGGGGGGGTCTATGGCTACACCTTC. Its protein product is CASSLRTGGVYGYTF.

DNA for the CDR3: TGTGCCAGCAGTTTATTGGACAGGGGCGGAGACTATGGCTACACCTTC. As protein: CASSLLDRGGDYGYTF. The rearrangement joins TRBV27 to TRBJ1-2; 9 bases are shared with TRBD1. V lost 1 base to trimming and J lost 3 bases; unmatched junction nucleotides: 6. From germline, CDR1 is MNHEY and CDR2 SMNVEV (reference sequence). CDR3 size: 16 residues.

This chain links TRBV7-2 with TRBJ1-6, with D possibly TRBD1 on 6 matching bases. Germline V gene lookup returns CDR1 SGHTA and CDR2 FQGNSA. The CDR3 consists of 12 residues. Trimming pared 6 bases from V and 13 bases from J, leaving 13 bases between. CDR3 sequence reads: CASRLTGSPLHF. CDR3 nucleotides: TGTGCCAGCAGACTGACAGGCTCCCCCCTCCACTTT.

V gene TRBV9 combines with J gene TRBJ2-2, with TRBD1 matching 10 bases. Germline CDR1 reads SGDLS; CDR2 reads YYNGEE. The CDR3 runs 14 residues. J gave up 7 bases and V 2 bases, and 2 bases lay outside the gene matches. In DNA form, the CDR3 reads TGTGCCAGCAGCGTGGGACAGGGGATCGGGGAGCTGTTTTTT. Encoded protein: CASSVGQGIGELFF.

This clone has just a few counts. The chain uses TRBV7-8 and TRBJ2-1; TRBD1 matches at 7 bases. CDR3 length: 15 residues. With 5 bases clipped from V and 8 bases from J, the junction kept 12 bases outside the gene matches. Germline V lookup: CDR1 SGHVS, CDR2 FQNEAQ. The CDR3 loop is CASSRDQGVIDEQFF. In DNA, the CDR3 is TGTGCCAGCAGCCGAGACCAGGGGGTCATCGATGAGCAGTTCTTC.

The chain has TRBV11-2 and TRBJ2-1; 7 bases map to TRBD2. The J segment lost 4 bases and the V segment lost 1 base, leaving 4 bases of the junction unmatched. Germline values: CDR1 SGHAT, CDR2 FQNNGV. The CDR3 sequence is 15 residues long. CDR3: CASSLGTSEYNEQFF. The CDR3, as DNA: TGTGCCAGCAGCTTAGGCACTAGCGAGTACAATGAGCAGTTCTTC.

About this clone: Additional DNA sequences in this sample encode the identical CDR3. The chain links TRBV7-3 to TRBJ1-1, with 9 nucleotides matching TRBD1. Germline CDR1 is SGHTA and CDR2 is FQGTGA. There are 13 residues in the CDR3. With 3 bases clipped from V and 4 bases from J, the junction kept 0 bases outside the gene matches. The CDR3 DNA reads TGTGCCAGCAGCTTGGACAGGGGCACTGAAGCTTTCTTT. Encoded protein: CASSLDRGTEAFF.

The CDR3 DNA follows: TGTGCCAGCAGCATCGACATACCTACCGGGGAGCTGTTTTTT. Protein: CASSIDIPTGELFF. The chain has TRBV28 and TRBJ2-2; no firm D call. V was cut by 6 bases and J by 5 bases, with 13 bases left in between. This CDR3 comprises 14 residues. Germline V gene sequence: CDR1 MDHEN, CDR2 SYDVKM. Filled out from reference TRBV28 and TRBJ2-2, the complete variable domain reads DVKVTQSSRYLVKRTGEKVFLECVQDMDHENMFWYRQDPGLGLRLIYFSYDVKMKEKGDIPEGYSVSREKKERFSLILESASTNQTSMYLCASSIDIPTGELFFGEGSRLTVL.

This clone has only a few counts. V and J are TRBV28 and TRBJ2-1, with TRBD2 matching over 14 bases. CDR1 is MDHEN and CDR2 is SYDVKM in the germline V gene. J gave up 5 bases and V 4 bases, and 4 bases lay outside the gene matches. The CDR3 has 16 residues. CDR3 region: CASSSGGLAGDNEQFF. CDR3 DNA: TGTGCCAGCAGTTCTGGGGGACTAGCGGGGGACAATGAGCAGTTCTTC.

This chain links TRBV18 with TRBJ2-5; TRBD1 matches 7 bases. The CDR3 covers 15 residues. J lost 9 bases, V lost 1 base, and 11 bases had no gene match. Per the germline V gene, CDR1 is KGHSH and CDR2 is LQKENI. The chain's CDR3 is CASSPRQQGVLAQYF. DNA for the CDR3: TGTGCCAGCTCACCACGGCAGCAGGGGGTTTTGGCCCAGTACTTC.